These T cell receptor beta chains were read from a single sample in a study of identical twins. TCRdb independently ran MiXCR on the 5' RACE reads; one entry per CDR3 protein. Altogether about 810,000 distinct CDR3 sequences are present, 10% to 15% being singletons, with the ten largest covering around 1.6%. These records were also assigned to another study, of yellow fever vaccine responses in identical twins.

Material for sequencing was PBMCs. These receptors were obtained from a young woman in good health. Each CDR3 is given with its conserved first and last residue. The D gene is left open where the match is weak. Size tells how often a clone was seen (once, few, many) or the class of an expanded clone, and some rows leave it out.

abundance,len,d_gene,j_gene,v_gene,CDR3aa,CDR3nt
many,14,NA,TRBJ2-7,TRBV12-3/TRBV12-4,CASSLVAGEDEQYF,TGTGCCAGCAGTTTGGTTGCAGGCGAGGACGAGCAGTACTTC
few,14,NA,TRBJ2-3,TRBV20-1,CSARGHSNTDTQYF,TGCAGTGCTAGAGGCCACAGTAACACAGATACGCAGTATTTT
NA,15,NA,TRBJ2-3,TRBV4-1,CASSQVGRATDTQYF,TGCGCCAGCAGCCAAGTGGGCAGGGCTACAGATACGCAGTATTTT
few,14,NA,TRBJ2-7,TRBV6-2/TRBV6-3,CASALPGVRNEQYF,TGTGCCAGCGCTCTGCCGGGAGTTAGAAACGAGCAGTACTTC
few,14,NA,TRBJ2-5,TRBV12-3/TRBV12-4,CASSLRVDRETQYF,TGTGCCAGCAGTTTGAGGGTGGATAGGGAGACCCAGTACTTC
few,13,NA,TRBJ2-3,TRBV2,CASSEGQPVKQYF,TGTGCCAGCAGTGAAGGACAGCCAGTTAAGCAGTATTTT
many,15,NA,TRBJ2-7,TRBV10-3,CAISESLGKSYEQYF,TGTGCCATCAGTGAGTCGTTAGGGAAGAGCTACGAGCAGTACTTC
many,16,NA,TRBJ2-1,TRBV7-2,CASSLAGGRQYNEQFF,TGTGCCAGCAGCTTAGCGGGGGGCAGGCAATACAATGAGCAGTTCTTC
few,16,TRBD1,TRBJ2-2,TRBV5-1,CASSLPTGDNTGELFF,TGCGCCAGCAGCTTGCCGACAGGGGACAACACCGGGGAGCTGTTTTTT
NA,13,NA,TRBJ2-2,TRBV12-3/TRBV12-4,CASVTANTGELFF,TGTGCCAGCGTGACAGCGAACACCGGGGAGCTGTTTTTT
few,13,TRBD1,TRBJ1-2,TRBV14,CASSLRTGGGYTF,TGTGCCAGCAGCCTCCGGACAGGCGGTGGCTACACCTTC
many,11,NA,TRBJ1-6,TRBV12-3/TRBV12-4,CASSYQGPLHF,TGTGCCAGCAGTTACCAGGGTCCCCTCCACTTT
NA,15,TRBD1,TRBJ2-4,TRBV7-8,CASSLAQGFENIQYF,TGTGCCAGCAGCTTAGCACAGGGGTTCGAAAACATTCAGTACTTC
few,14,NA,TRBJ1-1,TRBV11-2,CASSLAPRRSEAFF,TGTGCCAGCAGCTTAGCCCCCCGAAGGAGTGAAGCTTTCTTT
few,19,NA,TRBJ2-1,TRBV7-2,CASSLDARGLLSSYNEQFF,TGTGCCAGCAGCTTAGACGCTCGGGGTCTCCTATCCTCCTACAATGAGCAGTTCTTC